This TCR beta chain was captured in a study of T-cell reconstitution after alpha-beta-depleted transplantation in children. Whole-study results and caveats: When one year had passed after transplant, most T-cell counts and diversity came from newly produced T cells.

The TCRbeta library was prepared with unique molecular identifiers. TCRdb independently ran MiXCR on the PCR reads; one entry per CDR3 protein. The sample includes 550,000 to 800,000 distinct CDR3 sequences, around 13% of them seen just once. Trimming took 8 bases from V and 5 from J; bases not matched to a gene: 13. Germline V lookup: CDR1 LGHDT, CDR2 YNNKEL (reference sequence). This CDR3 has 16 amino acids. This clonotype was observed a few times. What it binds is not known. The specimen was PBMCs, collected before TCRalphabeta/CD19-depleted stem cell transplant. The J gene is TRBJ2-5, the V gene TRBV3-1; 11 nucleotides agree with TRBD2. The sequence was obtained from a girl aged 2-10 years with congenital amegakaryocytic thrombocytopenia, due to receive a stem cell transplant. For the CDR3, the DNA is TGTGCCAGCGCGATGGAACTAGCGGGAGTTGAGGAGACCCAGTACTTC. This codes for CASAMELAGVEETQYF.